The 23 T cell receptor beta chains below come from one sample, sequenced in a study of shared clonotypes between healthy human individuals (dated by TCRdb to 2019 to 2021). For the CD8 naive samples, CD45RO-negative cells were positively selected for CCR7, yielding a CD45RA+CCR7+ population from which TemRA cells were excluded. Library preparation was by the immunoSEQ multiplex PCR assay. TCRdb took this table from immuneACCESS and kept in-frame rearrangements with V and J called. Such tables lack part of the clones; where checked against another copy, unresolved V genes explain under half of the gap, and the rest is unexplained. The table for this sample lists about 2.2 million clones; 85% to 95% of them were counted only once. The ten top clones hold about 1.6% of the sample. Material: naive CD8+ T cells from PBMCs. The cell subset or site label corresponds to: CD45RA+CCR7+. Every receptor here comes from a man aged 18 to 30 in good health. Some clones in this sample may be carry-over from other donors' samples.

The chain has TRBV27 and TRBJ2-2, with TRBD2 matching 14 bases. The CDR3 loop spans 18 amino acids. Germline-derived CDR1 and CDR2 are MNHEY and SMNVEV (reference sequence). Trimming cost V 6 bases and J 1 base; bases outside gene matches: 7. CDR3: CASSPGLAGAGNTGELFF. CDR3 DNA sequence: TGTGCCAGCAGCCCGGGACTAGCGGGAGCCGGGAACACCGGGGAGCTGTTTTTT.

The chain has TRBV5-1 and TRBJ2-3; 10 nucleotides line up with TRBD2. Germline V gene data show CDR1 as SGHRS and CDR2 as YFSETQ. With 3 bases clipped from V and 1 base from J, the junction kept 2 bases outside the gene matches. This CDR3 spans 15 amino acids. CDR3 sequence reads: CASSWTSGGTDTQYF. In nucleotides, the CDR3 is TGCGCCAGCAGCTGGACTAGCGGAGGCACAGATACGCAGTATTTT.

V gene TRBV4-1 combines with J gene TRBJ2-7; D is undetermined. Germline CDR1 MGHRA, CDR2 YSYEKL. V dropped 4 bases and J dropped 3 bases, with 19 bases sitting between them. The CDR3 is 16 amino acids. CDR3 DNA: TGCGCCAGCAGCCCCCACGTTGGGGTGGGTAACTACGAGCAGTACTTC. Encoded protein: CASSPHVGVGNYEQYF.

This chain uses TRBV7-2 with TRBJ1-1; no reliable D call. The CDR3 is 13 residues long. V gave up 6 bases and J gave up 3 bases, with 11 bases separating them. Germline V CDR1 and CDR2: SGHTA, FQGNSA. CDR3 in amino acids: CASRVRVYTEAFF. The CDR3 DNA follows: TGTGCCAGCAGAGTTAGGGTTTACACTGAAGCTTTCTTT.

The rearrangement joins TRBV5-1 to TRBJ2-6; D is ambiguous. Trimming took 5 bases from V and 0 from J, leaving 6 bases between them. The V gene's germline CDR1 is SGHRS and CDR2 YFSETQ. The CDR3 has 14 residues. In DNA, the CDR3 is TGCGCCAGCAGGCCGAGCTCTGGGGCCAACGTCCTGACTTTC. It translates to CASRPSSGANVLTF.

The chain employs TRBV5-1 and TRBJ2-1, with D possibly matching TRBD1 (6 bases). The V end lost 5 bases, the J end lost 9 bases, and 15 bases lay between the germline ends. This CDR3 is 13 amino acids long. The V gene's germline CDR1 is SGHRS and CDR2 YFSETQ. The CDR3 here is CASRLDGGFEQFF. The CDR3 region has the DNA TGCGCCAGCAGACTAGATGGGGGCTTTGAGCAGTTCTTC.

The table lists this clone with a few counts. The chain couples TRBV28 to TRBJ1-1, with D perhaps TRBD1 (5 bases). Per the germline V gene, CDR1 is MDHEN and CDR2 is SYDVKM. The CDR3 consists of 14 residues. With 4 bases removed from V and 1 base from J, the gap between germline ends came to 10 bases. The CDR3 spells CASSSDRKNTEAFF. Here the CDR3 DNA reads TGTGCCAGCAGTTCCGACAGAAAGAACACTGAAGCTTTCTTT.

The chain couples TRBV6-6 to TRBJ1-1; D remains unclear. The V end lost 2 bases, the J end lost 0 bases, and 10 bases lay between the germline ends. In germline, CDR1 is MNHNY, CDR2 SVGAGI (reference sequence). The CDR3 has 15 amino acids. DNA for the CDR3: TGTGCCAGCAGTTACACCCTCGGGGTGAACACTGAAGCTTTCTTT. It is translated as CASSYTLGVNTEAFF.

A word on this clone: The sample holds other DNA sequences that translate to the same CDR3. This sequence joins TRBV30 and TRBJ2-1; TRBD2 matches 7 bases. This CDR3 contains 14 residues. Trimming cost V 0 bases and J 4 bases; bases outside gene matches: 3. From germline, CDR1 is GTSNPN and CDR2 SVGIG (reference sequence). The CDR3 coding sequence is TGTGCCTGGAGTGTCCCGGGGGGTTACAATGAGCAGTTCTTC. It specifies CAWSVPGGYNEQFF.

In regard to this clone: In the same sample, other DNA sequences code for this CDR3. The rearrangement joins TRBV7-9 to TRBJ2-7; D gene unclear. Trimming stripped 5 bases from V and 3 bases from J, with 5 bases between. The CDR3 totals 11 residues. Germline V lookup: CDR1 SEHNR, CDR2 FQNEAQ (reference sequence). The CDR3 bases are TGTGCCAGCAGCGAGAGCTACGAGCAGTACTTC. Residues: CASSESYEQYF.

A few counts support this clone. The chain uses TRBV27 and TRBJ1-5; a possible D gene is TRBD1 (6 bases). The germline CDR1 and CDR2 sequences are MNHEY and SMNVEV (reference sequence). V lost 5 bases and J lost 5, with 19 bases in between. The CDR3 is 16 amino acids. The CDR3 region has the DNA TGTGCCAGCAGTCCGACACAGGGTAGAGTTTATCAGCCCCAGCATTTT. It yields the protein CASSPTQGRVYQPQHF.

To note about this clone: Other DNA sequences in the sample encode the same CDR3. V gene TRBV9 combines with J gene TRBJ2-7; possibly TRBD1 for D (5 bases). V lost 0 bases, J lost 0 bases, and 10 bases lay in between. From germline, CDR1 is SGDLS and CDR2 YYNGEE. This CDR3 region has 15 residues. The CDR3 region has the DNA TGTGCCAGCAGCGTAGGAGGAGACAGCTCCTACGAGCAGTACTTC. This gives the protein CASSVGGDSSYEQYF.

The rearrangement uses TRBV4-2 and TRBJ1-2; no clear D. The ends were cut back, 4 bases at V and 0 bases at J, with 12 bases in the middle. The CDR3 extends over 15 amino acids. CDR1 and CDR2 (germline): LGHNA, YNFKEQ. The DNA of the CDR3 is TGTGCCAGCAGCCCCGGGGTAGCCTCTAACTATGGCTACACCTTC. This sequence encodes CASSPGVASNYGYTF.

The chain is built from TRBV7-9 and TRBJ2-1, with 11 bases fitting TRBD2. Unmatched junction bases numbered 11, after V lost 2 bases and J lost 8 bases. Germline V CDR1 and CDR2: SEHNR, FQNEAQ (reference sequence). The CDR3 extends over 17 amino acids. CDR3: CASSLLAGGKPADEQFF. The CDR3 region has the DNA TGTGCCAGCAGCTTACTAGCGGGAGGTAAACCGGCCGATGAGCAGTTCTTC.

The genes are TRBV7-2 and TRBJ1-1; D ambiguous. The V gene's germline CDR1 is SGHTA and CDR2 FQGNSA. The CDR3 extends over 14 amino acids. V lost 4 bases, J lost 2 bases, and 11 bases lay in between. Written as DNA, the CDR3 is TGTGCCAGCAGCTCCTCGAGGTATAACACTGAAGCTTTCTTT. Translating gives CASSSSRYNTEAFF.

This chain links TRBV15 with TRBJ1-5, with D tentatively TRBD1 (5 bases). The CDR3 spans 16 residues. V was cut by 5 bases and J by 11 bases, with 25 bases left in between. CDR1 and CDR2 from the germline V gene are LNHNV and YYDKDF (reference sequence). Written as DNA, the CDR3 is TGTGCCACCAGCCCTAAGGGAGGGGCCGCTCGGATAGCCCAGCATTTT. It yields the protein CATSPKGGAARIAQHF.

The chain employs TRBV6-5 and TRBJ2-1, with TRBD2 identical over 11 bases. The CDR3 contains 16 residues. Per the germline V gene, CDR1 is MNHEY and CDR2 is SVGAGI. J gave up 6 bases and V 3 bases, and 7 bases lay outside the gene matches. CDR3: CASSYLSGRASNEQFF. CDR3 nucleotide sequence: TGTGCCAGCAGTTATCTTAGCGGGAGGGCCTCCAATGAGCAGTTCTTC.

The rearrangement uses TRBV4-2 and TRBJ2-2; 7 bases fit TRBD1. Germline V CDR1 and CDR2: LGHNA, YNFKEQ. V lost 0 bases to trimming and J lost 1 base; unmatched junction nucleotides: 8. The CDR3 has 18 residues. The CDR3 loop reads CASSQERGLSRNTGELFF. CDR3 nucleotides: TGTGCCAGCAGCCAAGAAAGGGGGCTTTCCCGGAACACCGGGGAGCTGTTTTTT.

This chain joins TRBV9 and TRBJ2-7; no clear D. Per germline, CDR1 SGDLS and CDR2 YYNGEE. This CDR3 is built from 14 residues. V shed 4 bases and J shed 6 bases, with 17 bases lying between them. CDR3 sequence reads: CASSLRRDTLEQYF. The CDR3 nucleotides are TGTGCCAGCAGCCTACGCCGAGACACTCTCGAGCAGTACTTC. The variable domain in full, completed from reference TRBV9 and TRBJ2-7, reads DSGVTQTPKHLITATGQRVTLRCSPRSGDLSVYWYQQSLDQGLQFLIQYYNGEERAKGNILERFSAQQFPDLHSELNLSSLELGDSALYFCASSLRRDTLEQYFGPGTRLTVT.

The chain is built from TRBV9 and TRBJ2-7; a weak D match, TRBD1 (6 bases). This CDR3 has 15 residues. CDR1 and CDR2 (germline): SGDLS, YYNGEE. V was trimmed by 4 bases and J by 2 bases, leaving 16 bases between them. CDR3 in amino acids: CASSPGGQGTYEQYF. In DNA, the CDR3 is TGTGCCAGCAGCCCAGGAGGTCAGGGGACCTACGAGCAGTACTTC.

The chain uses TRBV5-6 and TRBJ2-2; the D is unclear. The germline gives CDR1 SGHDT, CDR2 YYEEEE. V was pared by 4 bases and J by 5 bases, with 15 bases between. This CDR3 is built from 15 residues. The DNA for the CDR3 is TGTGCCAGCAGCCTCATTGCCGAGGAGACCGGGGAGCTGTTTTTT. The encoded protein is CASSLIAEETGELFF. Drawing the rest from reference TRBV5-6 and TRBJ2-2, the complete variable domain is DAGVTQSPTHLIKTRGQQVTLRCSPKSGHDTVSWYQQALGQGPQFIFQYYEEEERQRGNFPDRFSGHQFPNYSSELNVNALLLGDSALYLCASSLIAEETGELFFGEGSRLTVL.

The gene calls are TRBV7-9 and TRBJ2-3, with TRBD2 matching over 8 bases. The trim removed 4 bases at V and 0 bases at J, leaving 6 bases unmatched. Germline-derived CDR1 and CDR2 are SEHNR and FQNEAQ (reference sequence). This CDR3 spans 16 amino acids. The DNA for the CDR3 is TGTGCCAGCAGCTCAGGACTAGCCCTAAGCACAGATACGCAGTATTTT. It is translated as CASSSGLALSTDTQYF.

The V call is TRBV19, the J call TRBJ1-4; the D is unclear. Germline loops: CDR1 LNHDA, CDR2 SQIVND (reference sequence). V gave up 9 bases and J gave up 4 bases, with 12 bases separating them. The CDR3 contains 13 residues. CDR3 loop: CARARVNNEKLFF. CDR3 in DNA: TGTGCCAGGGCCCGGGTTAATAATGAAAAACTGTTTTTT. The full variable domain, with the rest looked up from reference TRBV19 and TRBJ1-4, is DGGITQSPKYLFRKEGQNVTLSCEQNLNHDAMYWYRQDPGQGLRLIYYSQIVNDFQKGDIAEGYSVSREKKESFPLTVTSAQKNPTAFYLCARARVNNEKLFFGSGTQLSVL.